This T cell receptor beta chain appears in the sequencing data of a study of a mutant IDH1 vaccine in newly diagnosed glioma. Trimming at V came to 4 bases and at J to 0 bases, leaving 11 bases not matched to a gene. Germline V CDR1 and CDR2: SGHDN, FVKESK. CDR3 length equals 17 residues. Notes on this clone: Its antigen is unknown.

Measured with immunoSEQ multiplex PCR; TCRdb has only the in-frame clones, and not every one. There are roughly 38,000 clones in the sample; about 79% occur only once, and 6.3% lies in the top ten. Noted time point: week 23, last vaccination. Vaccine doses each comprised 300 ug of mutant IDH1 20-mer peptide, with topical imiquimod. The source is a woman aged 35 to 49 with glioma. Some clones in this sample may be carry-over from other donors' samples. Sequenced material: PBMCs, taken from a glioma patient whose treatment included an IDH1 peptide vaccine. V and J are TRBV14 and TRBJ1-1, with TRBD1 matching 7 bases. The DNA for the CDR3 is TGTGCCAGCAGCCCAGGGGGAGCGTACCTTATGAACACTGAAGCTTTCTTT. Protein: CASSPGGAYLMNTEAFF.